These 14 T cell receptor beta chains came from one sample sequenced in a study of glioma-infiltrating T cells. Using RNA template, CDR3s of TCR alpha and beta were amplified with iRepertoire arm-PCR. TCRdb processed the multiplex PCR reads anew with MiXCR; each CDR3 protein has one entry. This table holds 100,000 to 150,000 distinct CDR3 sequences, 20% to 25% found once. Sample: glioma tissue, nonneoplastic brain tissue, or PBMCs (not recorded which). The source is a human donor with low-grade glioma or glioblastoma, undergoing nonglioma brain surgery, or in good health (not recorded which).

At least ten counts were recorded for this clonotype. V and J are TRBV7-3 and TRBJ1-1; no firm D call. V lost 5 bases to trimming and J lost 0 bases, with 7 bases between them. The CDR3 is made up of 13 amino acids. Germline-derived CDR1 and CDR2 are SGHTA and FQGTGA. The DNA for the CDR3 is TGTGCCAGCAGCCTGGGGATGAACACTGAAGCTTTCTTT. Its protein product is CASSLGMNTEAFF.

This clonotype appeared many times. The CDR3 region is CASSYLAGNTEAFF. The CDR3, as DNA: TGTGCCAGCAGTTACCTAGCCGGGAACACTGAAGCTTTCTTT. V and J are TRBV6-2 or TRBV6-3 and TRBJ1-1; no definite D call. V lost 2 bases and J lost 1, with 8 bases in between. The length of the CDR3 is 14 residues. Per germline, CDR1 MNHEY and CDR2 SVGEGT.

In its sample, this clonotype was seen many times. The rearrangement joins TRBV20-1 to TRBJ2-7; TRBD1 aligns across 7 bases. The ends lost 2 bases at V and 5 bases at J; junction bases unmatched: 12. CDR1 DFQATT and CDR2 SNEGSKA come from the germline V gene (reference sequence). The CDR3 totals 15 residues. The CDR3 spells CSARSGTDFIHEQYF. Written as DNA, the CDR3 is TGCAGTGCTAGATCCGGGACAGACTTTATCCACGAGCAGTACTTC.

With regard to this clonotype: Sequence at one end of the junction differs from germline and may be a read error. The chain joins TRBV7-9 to TRBJ2-7; D is ambiguous. CDR1 is SEHNR, CDR2 FQNEAQ, per germline (reference sequence). The CDR3 runs to 11 residues. The CDR3 reads CASSQGYKQYF. In DNA form, the CDR3 reads TGTGCCAGCAGCCAAGGCTACAAGCAGTACTTC.

This clonotype appeared many times. Because the CDR3's place on the DNA is in doubt, the DNA is left out and the CDR3 is given as listed by TCRdb. The chain has TRBV6-1 and TRBJ2-2; the listed D gene, TRBD1, was not tested against the DNA. Germline values: CDR1 MNHNS, CDR2 SASEGT. The CDR3 spans 15 amino acids, including both terminal residues. The CDR3 protein is CASSFGQGVDGELFF.

With regard to this clonotype: An end of the junction does not agree with germline; a read error may underlie this. The V and J genes are TRBV20-1 and TRBJ2-1; 11 bases map to TRBD1. The CDR3 is 15 amino acids. The germline CDR1 and CDR2 sequences are DFQATT and SNEGSKA (reference sequence). This CDR3 reads CGAREFGQGAGEQFF. The CDR3 region has the DNA TGCGGTGCTAGAGAGTTTGGACAGGGGGCGGGTGAACAGTTCTTC.

This clonotype was detected ten times or more. The rearrangement links TRBV19 to TRBJ2-2; no clear D gene. Per germline, CDR1 LNHDA and CDR2 SQIVND (reference sequence). V lost 6 bases, J lost 2 bases, and 10 bases lay in between. CDR3 length: 14 residues. The CDR3: CASRSTLNTGELFF. Here the CDR3 DNA reads TGTGCCAGTAGGTCGACTCTTAACACCGGGGAGCTGTTTTTT.

This rearrangement joins TRBV6-1 to TRBJ2-5, with 9 bases fitting TRBD2. The junction had 13 bases not matched to a gene; V was cut back by 1 base and J by 1 base. The CDR3 runs to 19 residues. Looked up from germline, CDR1 is MNHNS and CDR2 is SASEGT. Here the CDR3 DNA reads TGTGCCAGCAGTGAAGATTTTTCCAGGCTAGCGGGATCCCAAGAGACCCAGTACTTC. It codes for CASSEDFSRLAGSQETQYF.

CDR3 bases: TGTGCCAGCAGCTCCGCCACCGCCTCCTACGAGCAGTACTTC. Protein sequence: CASSSATASYEQYF. The chain links TRBV5-5 to TRBJ2-7; D gene unclear. The CDR3 has 14 amino acids. CDR1 is SGHKS, CDR2 YYEKEE, per germline (reference sequence). Deletions cut 3 bases from V and 0 bases from J, with 10 bases between.

Only a few counts were recorded for this clonotype. The V call is TRBV20-1, the J call TRBJ2-1; 7 nucleotides agree with TRBD1. The trim removed 0 bases at V and 0 bases at J, leaving 23 bases unmatched. There are 22 residues in the CDR3. The V gene's germline CDR1 is DFQATT and CDR2 SNEGSKA (reference sequence). The CDR3, as DNA: TGCAGTGCTAGAGAGGGGTACAGGGGACGCGAGCCCAGGGTCAGCTCCTACAATGAGCAGTTCTTC. Its protein product is CSAREGYRGREPRVSSYNEQFF.

The chain links TRBV19 to TRBJ2-5; D unclear. The CDR3 is made up of 13 amino acids. The germline V gene has CDR1 LNHDA and CDR2 SQIVND (reference sequence). V lost 1 base and J lost 1, with 4 bases in between. CDR3 DNA sequence: TGTGCCAGTAGTATAGTAGTCCAAGAGACCCAGTACTTC. Protein: CASSIVVQETQYF. Using reference TRBV19 and TRBJ2-5 for the parts outside the CDR3, the full variable domain is DGGITQSPKYLFRKEGQNVTLSCEQNLNHDAMYWYRQDPGQGLRLIYYSQIVNDFQKGDIAEGYSVSREKKESFPLTVTSAQKNPTAFYLCASSIVVQETQYFGPGTRLLVL.

This clonotype was counted between two and nine times. A clone one base away is much larger, so this may be a read error. This chain uses TRBV15 with TRBJ1-2; no firm D call. Per germline, CDR1 LNHNV and CDR2 YYDKDF (reference sequence). This CDR3 contains 15 residues. Here the CDR3 reads CATSGDYGANYGYTF. DNA for the CDR3: TGTGCCACCAGCGGAGATTACGGAGCTAACTATGGCTACACCTTC.

The sample holds many counts of this clonotype. The gene calls are TRBV4-1 and TRBJ2-2; D gene ambiguous. CDR3 length equals 15 residues. Trimming took off 1 base at V and 3 bases at J, with 9 bases between the two ends. The germline V gene encodes CDR1 MGHRA and CDR2 YSYEKL. The CDR3 DNA follows: TGCGCCAGCAGCCAAGGTCTACTCTACACCGGGGAGCTGTTTTTT. The encoded protein is CASSQGLLYTGELFF.

A remark on this clonotype: A much larger clonotype is one base distant, so this may be a read error. CDR3: CAIRGQGLDNKQFF. The CDR3 DNA reads as TGTGCCATCAGAGGACAGGGGTTGGACAATAAGCAGTTCTTC. V gene TRBV10-3 combines with J gene TRBJ2-5; 9 bases are shared with TRBD1. The J call could be wrong; TRBJ2-1 is a better fit for the DNA end. CDR1 is ENHRY and CDR2 is SYGVKD in the germline V gene. This CDR3 spans 14 amino acids.